This T cell receptor (beta chain) appears in the sequencing data of a study of control samples from healthy donors and cancer patients. The CDR3 spans 13 residues. Trimming removed 6 bases from V and 0 bases from J; junction bases left unmatched: 4. CDR1 GTSNPN and CDR2 SVGIG come from the germline V gene (reference sequence). TCRdb's copy holds only in-frame clones and misses some; the assay was immunoSEQ multiplex PCR. The sample lists approximately 46,000 clones, around nine tenths seen once, with under 0.95% in the top ten. The sequencing input was PBMCs. The chain employs TRBV30 and TRBJ1-2; 7 bases are shared with TRBD1. This sequence was found in a man aged 30-40 years with colorectal cancer. CDR3 amino acids: CACSTGSNYGYTF. The CDR3 bases are TGTGCCTGTTCGACAGGGTCTAACTATGGCTACACCTTC. The variable domain in full, completed from reference TRBV30 and TRBJ1-2, reads SQTIHQWPATLVQPVGSPLSLECTVEGTSNPNLYWYRQAAGRGLQLLFYSVGIGQISSEVPQNLSASRPQDRQFILSSKKLLLSDSGFYLCACSTGSNYGYTFGSGTRLTVV.